The entry below gives a single TCR beta chain sequence along with its context. Its antigen remains undetermined. Base-call qualities are not available, and no considerably larger clone is one nucleotide away. This specimen comes from a study of blood T cell repertoires in COVID-19 (dated by TCRdb to about 2020). With respect to the entire study: Collaborator samples came from the United States, Italy and Spain and covered acute and convalescent phases of COVID-19. The prospective study material was composed of cDNA or gDNA derived from T cells, B-cell-depleted T cells, or PBMCs. Deeply sampled blood TCRbeta repertoires from subjects exposed to, actively infected with, or recovered from COVID-19 were included in the dataset. A de-identified subject ID, COVID-19 status, age in years and sex were almost always included in the sample metadata. The repertoires were released in a freely available public database meant as a resource for research on the immune response to SARS-CoV-2. Samples were obtained from the ongoing ImmuneRACE study (first 160 participants) and from some 1,200 subjects provided by 6 global collaborators. Where HLA class I and class II types were available, the types were taken from metadata supplied by the sample provider, not from assay-based typing. General findings and caveats noted by the study authors: The amount of clinical and demographic metadata varied by source and participant and was provided uncurated.

In Seattle, one collaborating source enrolled patients while the infection was active and tracked those patients longitudinally over the course of disease. Each collaborating institution followed its own protocols to collect whole blood in K2EDTA tubes. For TCRbeta analysis, collaborators shipped samples in one of three forms: frozen whole blood, isolated PBMCs, or DNA extracted from either of those sample types. TCRbeta CDR3 regions were amplified from genomic DNA by means of the immunoSEQ Assay, a bias-controlled multiplex PCR. In the original analysis: Within the assay, amplification of reference gene primers was used to estimate how many nucleated cells each sample contained. Sequence reads were collapsed and filtered to measure the absolute abundance of every unique TCRbeta CDR3 rearrangement. Productive Simpson clonality was computed per sample as the square root of Simpson's diversity index over productive rearrangements. TCRdb stores this immuneACCESS table with in-frame sequences only. Part of the clones is absent; in the studies checked, under half of the shortfall reflects unresolved V genes, and no reason is known for the rest. The V and J calls and clone size are taken from that table; D and trimming were inferred from the DNA. This sample gives about 310,000 clones in total; around 91% of them show up just once. The top ten clonotypes cover 0.8% to 1.3% of the sample.

The material sequenced was peripheral blood. The sequence came from a woman in her thirties or forties with COVID-19, enrolled during active disease.

The DNA is as follows: TGTGCCAGCAGTGGGACAGGGGGTTACGAGCAGTACTTC. Its translation reads: CASSGTGGYEQYF. Rearrangement joined TRBV25-1 to TRBJ2-7; the junction holds 10 bases that match TRBD1. Germline trimming amounts to 4 bases on V and 4 bases on J, with 1 as the count of junction bases outside the gene matches. Counted from cysteine to phenylalanine, this CDR3 has 13 amino acids. Just the 39-base CDR3 DNA is kept, in frame starting at base 1. The germline V gene specifies MGHDK as CDR1 and SYGVNS as CDR2.